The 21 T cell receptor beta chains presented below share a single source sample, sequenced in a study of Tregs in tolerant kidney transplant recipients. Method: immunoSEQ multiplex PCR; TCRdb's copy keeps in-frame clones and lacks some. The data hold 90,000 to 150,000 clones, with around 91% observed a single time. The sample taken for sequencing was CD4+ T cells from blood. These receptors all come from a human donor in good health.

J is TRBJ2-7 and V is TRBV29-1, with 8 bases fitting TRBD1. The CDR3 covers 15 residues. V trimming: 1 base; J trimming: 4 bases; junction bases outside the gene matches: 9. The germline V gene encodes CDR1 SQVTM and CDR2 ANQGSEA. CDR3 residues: CSVEVQTGVGYEQYF. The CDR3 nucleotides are TGCAGCGTTGAAGTCCAGACAGGGGTTGGTTACGAGCAGTACTTC.

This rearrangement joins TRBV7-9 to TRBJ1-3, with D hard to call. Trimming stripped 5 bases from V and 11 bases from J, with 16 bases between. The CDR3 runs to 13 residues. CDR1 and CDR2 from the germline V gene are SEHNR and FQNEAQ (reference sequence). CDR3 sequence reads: CASSVGRAEAIYF. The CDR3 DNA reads TGTGCCAGCAGCGTCGGACGCGCAGAAGCCATATATTTT. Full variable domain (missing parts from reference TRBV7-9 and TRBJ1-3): DTGVSQNPRHKITKRGQNVTFRCDPISEHNRLYWYRQTLGQGPEFLTYFQNEAQLEKSRLLSDRFSAERPKGSFSTLEIQRTEQGDSAMYLCASSVGRAEAIYFGEGSWLTVV.

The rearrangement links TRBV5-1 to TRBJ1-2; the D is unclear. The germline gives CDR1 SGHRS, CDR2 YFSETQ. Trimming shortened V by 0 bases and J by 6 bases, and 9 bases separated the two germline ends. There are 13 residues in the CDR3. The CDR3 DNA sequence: TGCGCCAGCAGCTTGGCGGGGAATGATGGCTACACCTTC. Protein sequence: CASSLAGNDGYTF.

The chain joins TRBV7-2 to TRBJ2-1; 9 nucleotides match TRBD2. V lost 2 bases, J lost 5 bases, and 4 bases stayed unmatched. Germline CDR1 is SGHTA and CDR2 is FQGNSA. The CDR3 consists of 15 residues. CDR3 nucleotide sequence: TGTGCCAGCAGCTTATTTCCTAGCGGGGACAATGAGCAGTTCTTC. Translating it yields CASSLFPSGDNEQFF. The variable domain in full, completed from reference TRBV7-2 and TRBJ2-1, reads GAGVSQSPSNKVTEKGKDVELRCDPISGHTALYWYRQSLGQGLEFLIYFQGNSAPDKSGLPSDRFSAERTGGSVSTLTIQRTQQEDSAVYLCASSLFPSGDNEQFFGPGTRLTVL.

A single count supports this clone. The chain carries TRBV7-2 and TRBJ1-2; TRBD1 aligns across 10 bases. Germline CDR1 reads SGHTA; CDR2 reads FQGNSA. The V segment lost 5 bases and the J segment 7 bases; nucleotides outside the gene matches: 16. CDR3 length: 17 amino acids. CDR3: CASSAWTGGIGFGGYTF. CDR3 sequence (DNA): TGTGCCAGCAGCGCCTGGACAGGGGGAATCGGGTTTGGTGGCTACACCTTC.

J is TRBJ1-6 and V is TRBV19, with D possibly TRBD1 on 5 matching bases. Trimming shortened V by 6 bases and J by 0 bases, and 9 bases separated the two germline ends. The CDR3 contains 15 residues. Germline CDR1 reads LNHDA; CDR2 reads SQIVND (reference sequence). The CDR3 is CASSRQNSYNSPLHF. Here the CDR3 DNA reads TGTGCCAGTAGCCGACAGAACTCCTATAATTCACCCCTCCACTTT. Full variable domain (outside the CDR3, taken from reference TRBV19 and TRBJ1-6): DGGITQSPKYLFRKEGQNVTLSCEQNLNHDAMYWYRQDPGQGLRLIYYSQIVNDFQKGDIAEGYSVSREKKESFPLTVTSAQKNPTAFYLCASSRQNSYNSPLHFGNGTRLTVT.

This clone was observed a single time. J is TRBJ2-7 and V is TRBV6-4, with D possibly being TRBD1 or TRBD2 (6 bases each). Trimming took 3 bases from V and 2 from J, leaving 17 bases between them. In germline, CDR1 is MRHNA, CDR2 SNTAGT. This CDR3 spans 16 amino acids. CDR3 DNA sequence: TGTGCCAGCAGTGAGGCATGGGGGGCATCAACCTACGAGCAGTACTTC. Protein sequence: CASSEAWGASTYEQYF.

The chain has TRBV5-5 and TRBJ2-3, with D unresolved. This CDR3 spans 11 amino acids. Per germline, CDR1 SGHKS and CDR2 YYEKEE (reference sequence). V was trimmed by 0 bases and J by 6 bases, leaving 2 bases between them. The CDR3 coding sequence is TGTGCCAGCAGCTTGGGTGATACGCAGTATTTT. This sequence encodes CASSLGDTQYF.

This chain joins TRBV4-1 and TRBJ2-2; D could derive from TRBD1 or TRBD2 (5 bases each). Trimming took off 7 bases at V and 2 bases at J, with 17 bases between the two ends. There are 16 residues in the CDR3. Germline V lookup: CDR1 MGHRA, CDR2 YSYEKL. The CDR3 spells CASTPPGQLNTGELFF. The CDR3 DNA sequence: TGCGCCAGCACCCCCCCGGGGCAGCTAAACACCGGGGAGCTGTTTTTT.

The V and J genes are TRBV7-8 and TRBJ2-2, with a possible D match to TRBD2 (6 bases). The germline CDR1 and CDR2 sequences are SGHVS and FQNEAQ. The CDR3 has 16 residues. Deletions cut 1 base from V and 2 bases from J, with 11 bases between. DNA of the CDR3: TGTGCCAGCAGCTTAGGACGCGGGGTCAACACCGGGGAGCTGTTTTTT. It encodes CASSLGRGVNTGELFF.

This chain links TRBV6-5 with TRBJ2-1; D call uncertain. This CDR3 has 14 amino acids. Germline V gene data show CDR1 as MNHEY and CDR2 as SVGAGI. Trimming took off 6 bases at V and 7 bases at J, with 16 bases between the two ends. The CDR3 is CASRTDPTVNEQFF. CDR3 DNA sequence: TGTGCCAGCAGAACCGATCCGACTGTTAATGAGCAGTTCTTC.

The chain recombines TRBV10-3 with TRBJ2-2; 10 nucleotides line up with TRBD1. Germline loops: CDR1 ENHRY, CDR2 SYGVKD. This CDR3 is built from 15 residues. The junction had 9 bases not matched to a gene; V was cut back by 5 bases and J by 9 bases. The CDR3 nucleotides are TGTGCCATCAGTTGGGACAGGGGAGTGTCCAGGGAGCTGTTTTTT. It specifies CAISWDRGVSRELFF.

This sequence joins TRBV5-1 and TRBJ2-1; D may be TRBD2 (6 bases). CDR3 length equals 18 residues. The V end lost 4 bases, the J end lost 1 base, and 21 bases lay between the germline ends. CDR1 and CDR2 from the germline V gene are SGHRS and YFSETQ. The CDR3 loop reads CASSPDGGVGRSYNEQFF. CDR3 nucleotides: TGCGCCAGCAGCCCGGACGGTGGGGTAGGGAGGTCCTACAATGAGCAGTTCTTC.

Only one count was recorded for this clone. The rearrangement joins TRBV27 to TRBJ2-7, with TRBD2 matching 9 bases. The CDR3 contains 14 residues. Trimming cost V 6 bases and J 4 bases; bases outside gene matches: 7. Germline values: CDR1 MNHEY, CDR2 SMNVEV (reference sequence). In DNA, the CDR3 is TGTGCCAGCAGCGGACTAGCGAGCAGTTACGAGCAGTACTTC. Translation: CASSGLASSYEQYF.

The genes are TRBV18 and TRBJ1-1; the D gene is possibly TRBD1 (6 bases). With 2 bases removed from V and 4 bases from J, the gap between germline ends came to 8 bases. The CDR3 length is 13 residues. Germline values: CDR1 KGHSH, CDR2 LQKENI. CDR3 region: CASSPGTSTEAFF. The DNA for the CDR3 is TGTGCCAGCTCACCAGGGACAAGCACTGAAGCTTTCTTT.

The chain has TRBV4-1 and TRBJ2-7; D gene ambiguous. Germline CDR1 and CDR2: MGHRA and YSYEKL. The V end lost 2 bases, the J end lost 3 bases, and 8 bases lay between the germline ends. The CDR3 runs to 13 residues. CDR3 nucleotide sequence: TGCGCCAGCAGCCAATACGATTACTACGAGCAGTACTTC. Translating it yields CASSQYDYYEQYF.

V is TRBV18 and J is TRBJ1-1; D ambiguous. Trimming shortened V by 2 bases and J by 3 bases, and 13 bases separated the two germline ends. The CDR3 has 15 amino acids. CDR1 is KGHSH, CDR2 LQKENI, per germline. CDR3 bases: TGTGCCAGCTCACCAGATAGAGGTTTTTACACTGAAGCTTTCTTT. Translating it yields CASSPDRGFYTEAFF.

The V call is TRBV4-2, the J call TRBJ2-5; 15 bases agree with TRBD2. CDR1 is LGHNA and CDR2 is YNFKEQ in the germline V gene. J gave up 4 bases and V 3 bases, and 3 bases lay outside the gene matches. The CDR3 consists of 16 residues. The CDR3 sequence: CASSQGLAGGRETQYF. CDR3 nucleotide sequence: TGTGCCAGCAGCCAGGGACTAGCGGGGGGCAGAGAGACCCAGTACTTC.

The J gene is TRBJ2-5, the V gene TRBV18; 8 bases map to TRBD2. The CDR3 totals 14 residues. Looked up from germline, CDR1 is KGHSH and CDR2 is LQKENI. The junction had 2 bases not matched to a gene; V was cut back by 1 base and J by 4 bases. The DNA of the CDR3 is TGTGCCAGCTCACCACAGAGCGGGGGAGAGACCCAGTACTTC. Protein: CASSPQSGGETQYF.

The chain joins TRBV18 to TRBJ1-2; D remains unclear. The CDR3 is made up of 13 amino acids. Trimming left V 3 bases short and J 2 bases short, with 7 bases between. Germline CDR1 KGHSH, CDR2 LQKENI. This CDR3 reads CASSPERNYGYTF. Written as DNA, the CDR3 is TGTGCCAGCTCACCTGAGAGGAACTATGGCTACACCTTC.

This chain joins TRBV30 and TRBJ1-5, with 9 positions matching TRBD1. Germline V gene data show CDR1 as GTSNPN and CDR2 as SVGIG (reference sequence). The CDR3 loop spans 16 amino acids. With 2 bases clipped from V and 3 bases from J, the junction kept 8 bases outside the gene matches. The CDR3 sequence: CAWSRGQGNNNQPQHF. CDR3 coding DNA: TGTGCCTGGAGTCGAGGACAGGGGAACAACAATCAGCCCCAGCATTTT.